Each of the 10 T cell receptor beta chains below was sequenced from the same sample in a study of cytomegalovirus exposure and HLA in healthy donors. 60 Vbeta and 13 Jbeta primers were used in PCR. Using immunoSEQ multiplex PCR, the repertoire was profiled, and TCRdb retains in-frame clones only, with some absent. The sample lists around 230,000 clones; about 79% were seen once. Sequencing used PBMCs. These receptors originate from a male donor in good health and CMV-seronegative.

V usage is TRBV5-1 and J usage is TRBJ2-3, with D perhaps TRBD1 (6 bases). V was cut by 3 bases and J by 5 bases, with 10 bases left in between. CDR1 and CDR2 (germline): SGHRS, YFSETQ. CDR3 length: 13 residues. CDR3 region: CASSSTGIDTQYF. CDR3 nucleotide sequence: TGCGCCAGCAGCTCTACAGGGATAGATACGCAGTATTTT.

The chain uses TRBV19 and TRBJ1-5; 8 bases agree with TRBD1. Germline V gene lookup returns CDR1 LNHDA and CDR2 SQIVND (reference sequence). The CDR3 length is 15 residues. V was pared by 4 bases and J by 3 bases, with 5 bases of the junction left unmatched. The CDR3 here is CASSTGQGFNQPQHF. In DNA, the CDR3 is TGTGCCAGTAGTACCGGACAGGGTTTCAATCAGCCCCAGCATTTT.

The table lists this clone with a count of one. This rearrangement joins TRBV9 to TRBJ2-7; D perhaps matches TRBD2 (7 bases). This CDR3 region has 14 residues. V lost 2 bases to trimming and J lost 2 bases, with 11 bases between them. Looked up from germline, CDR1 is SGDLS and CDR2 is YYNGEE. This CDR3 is CASSVGGPTYEQYF. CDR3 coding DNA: TGTGCCAGCAGCGTCGGGGGGCCCACCTACGAGCAGTACTTC.

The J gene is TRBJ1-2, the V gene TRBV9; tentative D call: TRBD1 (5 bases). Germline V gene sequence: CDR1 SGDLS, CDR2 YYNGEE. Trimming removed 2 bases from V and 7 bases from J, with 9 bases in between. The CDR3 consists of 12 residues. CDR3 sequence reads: CASSVGTFGYTF. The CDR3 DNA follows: TGTGCCAGCAGCGTGGGGACTTTTGGCTACACCTTC.

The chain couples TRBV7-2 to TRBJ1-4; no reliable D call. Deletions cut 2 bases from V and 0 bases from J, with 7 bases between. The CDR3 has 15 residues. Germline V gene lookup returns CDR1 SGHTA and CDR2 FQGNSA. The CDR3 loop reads CASSLTVATNEKLFF. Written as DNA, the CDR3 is TGTGCCAGCAGCTTAACGGTGGCAACTAATGAAAAACTGTTTTTT. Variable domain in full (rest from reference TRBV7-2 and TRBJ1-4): GAGVSQSPSNKVTEKGKDVELRCDPISGHTALYWYRQSLGQGLEFLIYFQGNSAPDKSGLPSDRFSAERTGGSVSTLTIQRTQQEDSAVYLCASSLTVATNEKLFFGSGTQLSVL.

The CDR3 region is CSVVAGGKLFF. DNA of the CDR3: TGCAGCGTTGTGGCAGGAGGAAAACTGTTTTTT. The V and J genes are TRBV29-1 and TRBJ1-4; D gene uncertain. Per germline, CDR1 SQVTM and CDR2 ANQGSEA. The CDR3 is 11 residues long. V lost 4 bases and J lost 10, with 10 bases in between.

The CDR3 sequence is CAWRLDRSNYGYTF. CDR3 DNA: TGTGCCTGGAGACTAGACAGGTCTAACTATGGCTACACCTTC. The chain uses TRBV30 and TRBJ1-2, with D perhaps matching TRBD1 (6 bases). The CDR3 runs 14 residues. CDR1 GTSNPN and CDR2 SVGIG come from the germline V gene (reference sequence). Trimming left V 3 bases short and J 0 bases short, with 11 bases between.

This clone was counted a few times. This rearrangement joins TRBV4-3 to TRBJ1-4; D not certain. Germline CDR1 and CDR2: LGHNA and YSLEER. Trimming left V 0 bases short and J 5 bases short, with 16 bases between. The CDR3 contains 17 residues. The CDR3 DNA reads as TGCGCCAGCAGCCAAGATCGGGTACCCTGGAGAAATGAAAAACTGTTTTTT. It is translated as CASSQDRVPWRNEKLFF.

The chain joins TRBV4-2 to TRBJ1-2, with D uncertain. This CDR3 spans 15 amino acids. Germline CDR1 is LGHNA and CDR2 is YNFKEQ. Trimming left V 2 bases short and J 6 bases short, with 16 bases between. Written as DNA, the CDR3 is TGTGCCAGCAGCCAAAGCCCCGGGGAATCCCATGGCTACACCTTC. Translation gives CASSQSPGESHGYTF.

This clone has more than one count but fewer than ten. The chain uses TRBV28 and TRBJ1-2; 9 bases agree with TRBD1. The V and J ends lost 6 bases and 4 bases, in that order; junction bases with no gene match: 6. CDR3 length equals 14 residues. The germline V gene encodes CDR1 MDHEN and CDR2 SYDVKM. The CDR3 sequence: CASRPGTGFYGYTF. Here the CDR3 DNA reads TGTGCCAGCAGACCCGGGACAGGGTTCTATGGCTACACCTTC.